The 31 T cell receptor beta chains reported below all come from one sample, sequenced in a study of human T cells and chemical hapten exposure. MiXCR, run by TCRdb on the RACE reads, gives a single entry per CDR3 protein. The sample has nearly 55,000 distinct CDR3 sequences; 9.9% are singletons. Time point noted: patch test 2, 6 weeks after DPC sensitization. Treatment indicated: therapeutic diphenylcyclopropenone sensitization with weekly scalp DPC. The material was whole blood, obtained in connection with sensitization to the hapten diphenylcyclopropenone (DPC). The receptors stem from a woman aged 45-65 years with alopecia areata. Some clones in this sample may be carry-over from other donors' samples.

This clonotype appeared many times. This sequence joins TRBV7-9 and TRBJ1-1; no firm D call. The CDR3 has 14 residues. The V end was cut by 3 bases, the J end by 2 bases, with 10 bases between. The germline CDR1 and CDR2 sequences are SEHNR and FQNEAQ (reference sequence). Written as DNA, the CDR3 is TGTGCCAGCAGCTTTCGCCAAGGAAACACTGAAGCTTTCTTT. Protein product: CASSFRQGNTEAFF.

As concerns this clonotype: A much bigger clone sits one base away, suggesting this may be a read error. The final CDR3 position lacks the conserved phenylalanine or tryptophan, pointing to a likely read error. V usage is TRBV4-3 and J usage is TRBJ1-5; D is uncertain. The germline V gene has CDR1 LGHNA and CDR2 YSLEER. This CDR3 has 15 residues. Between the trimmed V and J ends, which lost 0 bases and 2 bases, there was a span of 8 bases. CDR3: CASSQDPGGNQPQHL. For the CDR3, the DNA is TGCGCCAGCAGCCAAGACCCAGGAGGCAATCAGCCCCAGCATTTG.

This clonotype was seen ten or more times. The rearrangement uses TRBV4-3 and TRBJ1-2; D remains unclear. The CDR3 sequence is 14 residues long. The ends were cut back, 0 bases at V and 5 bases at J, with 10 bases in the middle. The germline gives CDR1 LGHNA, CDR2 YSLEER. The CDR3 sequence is CASSQESRSYGYTF. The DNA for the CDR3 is TGCGCCAGCAGCCAAGAGTCACGGTCGTATGGCTACACCTTC.

The CDR3 region is CSVRGGGTDTQYF. For the CDR3, the DNA is TGCAGCGTCCGAGGGGGCGGCACAGATACGCAGTATTTT. The rearrangement uses TRBV29-1 and TRBJ2-3, with 7 bases lining up with TRBD1. CDR1 and CDR2 (germline): SQVTM, ANQGSEA. The CDR3 sequence is 13 residues long. The V gene end was trimmed by 6 bases and the J gene end by 1 base; junction bases not matched to a gene: 4.

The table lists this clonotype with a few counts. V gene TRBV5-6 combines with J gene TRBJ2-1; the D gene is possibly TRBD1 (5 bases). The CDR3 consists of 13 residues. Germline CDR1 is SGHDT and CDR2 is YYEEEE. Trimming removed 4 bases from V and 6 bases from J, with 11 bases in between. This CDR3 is CASSPTVFNEQFF. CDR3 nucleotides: TGTGCCAGCAGCCCGACAGTTTTCAATGAGCAGTTCTTC.

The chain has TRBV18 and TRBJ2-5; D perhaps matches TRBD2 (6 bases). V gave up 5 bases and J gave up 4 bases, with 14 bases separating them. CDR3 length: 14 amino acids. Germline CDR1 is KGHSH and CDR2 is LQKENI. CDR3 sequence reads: CASSAGRSPETQYF. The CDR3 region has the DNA TGTGCCAGCTCAGCGGGACGGTCCCCAGAGACCCAGTACTTC.

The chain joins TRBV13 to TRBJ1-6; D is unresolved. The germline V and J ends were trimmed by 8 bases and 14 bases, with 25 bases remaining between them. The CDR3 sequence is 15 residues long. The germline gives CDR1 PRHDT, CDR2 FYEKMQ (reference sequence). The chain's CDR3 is CASLKKDGGPQSLHF. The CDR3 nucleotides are TGTGCCAGCCTCAAAAAAGACGGCGGCCCCCAATCCCTCCACTTT.

Written as DNA, the CDR3 is TGTGCCAGCAGCCTACCGGCGCTAGCGGGATTTGAGCAGTTCTTC. It specifies CASSLPALAGFEQFF. V and J are TRBV6-2 or TRBV6-3 and TRBJ2-1; the match to TRBD2 covers 9 bases. This CDR3 is 15 amino acids long. J was trimmed by 9 bases and V by 6 bases; bases with no gene match: 12. Germline V CDR1 and CDR2: MNHEY, SVGEGT.

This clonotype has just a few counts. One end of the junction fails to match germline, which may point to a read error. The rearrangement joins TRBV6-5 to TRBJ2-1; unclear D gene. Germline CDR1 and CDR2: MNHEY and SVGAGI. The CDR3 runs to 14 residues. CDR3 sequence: CASSNSRTIENQFF. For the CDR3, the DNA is TGTGCCAGCAGTAACTCCCGGACCATAGAAAACCAGTTCTTC.

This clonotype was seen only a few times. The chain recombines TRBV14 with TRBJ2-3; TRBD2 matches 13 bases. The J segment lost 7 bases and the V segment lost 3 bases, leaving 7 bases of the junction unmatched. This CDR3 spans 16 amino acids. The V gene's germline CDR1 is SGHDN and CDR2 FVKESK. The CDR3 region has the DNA TGTGCCAGCAGCCATCAGACTAGCGGGGGGAGTAATACGCAGTATTTT. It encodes CASSHQTSGGSNTQYF.

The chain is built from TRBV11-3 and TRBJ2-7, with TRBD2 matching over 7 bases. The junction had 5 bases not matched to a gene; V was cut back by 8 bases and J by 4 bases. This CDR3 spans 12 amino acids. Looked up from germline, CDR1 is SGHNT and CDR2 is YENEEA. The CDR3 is CASAGDGYEQYF. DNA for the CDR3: TGTGCCAGCGCGGGAGACGGGTACGAGCAGTACTTC.

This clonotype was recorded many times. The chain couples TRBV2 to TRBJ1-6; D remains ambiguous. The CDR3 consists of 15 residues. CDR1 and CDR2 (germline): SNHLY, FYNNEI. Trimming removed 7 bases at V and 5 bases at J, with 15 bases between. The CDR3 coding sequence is TGTGCCAGCAAGTCCGGTTGGACGGATAATTCACCCCTCCACTTT. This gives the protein CASKSGWTDNSPLHF.

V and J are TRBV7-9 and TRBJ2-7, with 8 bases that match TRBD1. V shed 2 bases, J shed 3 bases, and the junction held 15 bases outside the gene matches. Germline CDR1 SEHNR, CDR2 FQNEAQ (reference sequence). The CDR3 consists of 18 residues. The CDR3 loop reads CASSLSGDRSFAHYEQYF. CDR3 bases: TGTGCCAGCAGCTTATCTGGGGACAGGAGCTTCGCCCACTACGAGCAGTACTTC.

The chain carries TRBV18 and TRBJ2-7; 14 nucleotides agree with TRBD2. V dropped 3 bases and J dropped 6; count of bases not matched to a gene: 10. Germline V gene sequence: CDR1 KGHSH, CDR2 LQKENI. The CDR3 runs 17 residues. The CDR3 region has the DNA TGTGCCAGCTCACCGGGACTAGCGGGAGAAACAGGTCGCGAGCAGTACTTC. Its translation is CASSPGLAGETGREQYF.

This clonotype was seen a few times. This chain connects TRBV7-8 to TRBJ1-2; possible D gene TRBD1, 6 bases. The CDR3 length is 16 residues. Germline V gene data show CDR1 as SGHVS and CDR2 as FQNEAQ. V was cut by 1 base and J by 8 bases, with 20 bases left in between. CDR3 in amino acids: CASSLVSLGGTIGYTF. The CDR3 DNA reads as TGTGCCAGCAGCTTAGTTTCGTTAGGGGGAACAATAGGCTACACCTTC. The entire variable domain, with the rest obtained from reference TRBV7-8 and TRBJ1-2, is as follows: GAGVSQSPRYKVAKRGQDVALRCDPISGHVSLFWYQQALGQGPEFLTYFQNEAQLDKSGLPSDRFFAERPEGSVSTLKIQRTQQEDSAVYLCASSLVSLGGTIGYTFGSGTRLTVV.

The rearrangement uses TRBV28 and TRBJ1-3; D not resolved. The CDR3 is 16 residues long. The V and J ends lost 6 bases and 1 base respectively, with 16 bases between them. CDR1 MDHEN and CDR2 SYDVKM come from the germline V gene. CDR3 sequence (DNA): TGTGCCAGCAGCCCATACTCAGGAGATTCTGGAAACACCATATATTTT. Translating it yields CASSPYSGDSGNTIYF.

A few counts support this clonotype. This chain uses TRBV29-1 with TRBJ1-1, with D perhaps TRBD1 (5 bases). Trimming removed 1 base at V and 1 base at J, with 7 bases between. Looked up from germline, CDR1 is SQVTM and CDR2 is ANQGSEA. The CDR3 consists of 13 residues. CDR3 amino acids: CSVEGRANTEAFF. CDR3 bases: TGCAGCGTTGAAGGCAGGGCGAACACTGAAGCTTTCTTT. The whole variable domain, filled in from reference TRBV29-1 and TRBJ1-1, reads SAVISQKPSRDICQRGTSLTIQCQVDSQVTMMFWYRQQPGQSLTLIATANQGSEATYESGFVIDKFPISRPNLTFSTLTVSNMSPEDSSIYLCSVEGRANTEAFFGQGTRLTVV.

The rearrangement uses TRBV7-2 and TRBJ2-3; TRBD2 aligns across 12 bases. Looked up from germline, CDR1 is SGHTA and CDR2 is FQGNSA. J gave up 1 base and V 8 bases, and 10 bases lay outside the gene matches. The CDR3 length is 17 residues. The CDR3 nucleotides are TGTGCCAGCGCCAAACCGGGACTAGCGGGCGGCACAGATACGCAGTATTTT. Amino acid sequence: CASAKPGLAGGTDTQYF.

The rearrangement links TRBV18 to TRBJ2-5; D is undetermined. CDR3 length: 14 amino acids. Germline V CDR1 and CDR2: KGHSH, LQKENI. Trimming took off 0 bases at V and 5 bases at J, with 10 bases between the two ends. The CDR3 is CASSPPGAGETQYF. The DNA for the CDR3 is TGTGCCAGCTCACCACCAGGAGCCGGGGAGACCCAGTACTTC. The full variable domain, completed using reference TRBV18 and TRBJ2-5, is NAGVMQNPRHLVRRRGQEARLRCSPMKGHSHVYWYRQLPEEGLKFMVYLQKENIIDESGMPKERFSAEFPKEGPSILRIQQVVRGDSAAYFCASSPPGAGETQYFGPGTRLLVL.

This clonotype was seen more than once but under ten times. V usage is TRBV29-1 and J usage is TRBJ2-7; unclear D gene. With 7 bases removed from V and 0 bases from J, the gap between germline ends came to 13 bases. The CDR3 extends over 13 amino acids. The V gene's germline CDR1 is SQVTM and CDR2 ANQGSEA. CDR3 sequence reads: CSASDGRSYEQYF. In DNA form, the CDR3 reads TGCAGCGCCTCGGACGGCCGCTCCTACGAGCAGTACTTC.

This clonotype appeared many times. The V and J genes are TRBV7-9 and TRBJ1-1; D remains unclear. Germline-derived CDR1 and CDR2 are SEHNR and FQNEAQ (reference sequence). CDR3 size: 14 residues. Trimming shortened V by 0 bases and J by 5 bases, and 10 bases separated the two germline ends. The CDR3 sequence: CASSLASGQTEAFF. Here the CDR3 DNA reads TGTGCCAGCAGCTTAGCATCAGGCCAGACTGAAGCTTTCTTT. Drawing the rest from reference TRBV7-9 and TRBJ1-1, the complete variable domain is DTGVSQNPRHKITKRGQNVTFRCDPISEHNRLYWYRQTLGQGPEFLTYFQNEAQLEKSRLLSDRFSAERPKGSFSTLEIQRTEQGDSAMYLCASSLASGQTEAFFGQGTRLTVV.

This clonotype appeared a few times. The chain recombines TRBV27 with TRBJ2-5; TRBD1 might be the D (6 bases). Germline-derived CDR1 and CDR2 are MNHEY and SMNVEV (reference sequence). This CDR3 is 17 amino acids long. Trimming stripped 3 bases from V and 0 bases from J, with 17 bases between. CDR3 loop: CASSFNGQLPHQETQYF. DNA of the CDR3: TGTGCCAGCAGTTTTAACGGACAGCTCCCTCACCAAGAGACCCAGTACTTC.

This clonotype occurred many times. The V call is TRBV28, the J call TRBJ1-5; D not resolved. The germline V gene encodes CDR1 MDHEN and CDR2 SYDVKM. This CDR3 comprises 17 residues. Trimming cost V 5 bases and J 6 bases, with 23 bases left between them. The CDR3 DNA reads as TGTGCCAGCAGTCCCCCCCGGAGGTCCATGGTCGGTCAGCCCCAGCATTTT. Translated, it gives CASSPPRRSMVGQPQHF.

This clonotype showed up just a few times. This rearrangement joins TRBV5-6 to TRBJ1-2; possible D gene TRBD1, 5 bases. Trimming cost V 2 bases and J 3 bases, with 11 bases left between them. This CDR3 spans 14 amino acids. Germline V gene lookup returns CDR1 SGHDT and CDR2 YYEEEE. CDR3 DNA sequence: TGTGCCAGCAGCTTACCAGGGAGACACTATGGCTACACCTTC. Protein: CASSLPGRHYGYTF.

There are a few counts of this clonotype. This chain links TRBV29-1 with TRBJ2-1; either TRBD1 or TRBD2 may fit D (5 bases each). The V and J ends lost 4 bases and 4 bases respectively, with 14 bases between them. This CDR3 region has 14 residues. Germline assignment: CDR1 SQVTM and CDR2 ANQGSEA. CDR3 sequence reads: CSVVGYGAYNEQFF. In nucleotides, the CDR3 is TGCAGCGTTGTGGGTTACGGGGCTTACAATGAGCAGTTCTTC.

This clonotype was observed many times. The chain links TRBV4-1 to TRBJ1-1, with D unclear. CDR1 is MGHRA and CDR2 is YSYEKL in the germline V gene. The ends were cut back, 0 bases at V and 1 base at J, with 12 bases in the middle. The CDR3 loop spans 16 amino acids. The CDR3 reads CASSQERSQTNTEAFF. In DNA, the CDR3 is TGCGCCAGCAGCCAAGAAAGGAGCCAAACGAACACTGAAGCTTTCTTT.

The DNA for the CDR3 is TGCAGCGTCCAAAGAGTGGACACTGAAGCTTTCTTT. Translating gives CSVQRVDTEAFF. The chain is built from TRBV29-1 and TRBJ1-1; D is uncertain. Trimming removed 6 bases at V and 3 bases at J, with 11 bases between. CDR1 is SQVTM, CDR2 ANQGSEA, per germline. The CDR3 length is 12 residues.

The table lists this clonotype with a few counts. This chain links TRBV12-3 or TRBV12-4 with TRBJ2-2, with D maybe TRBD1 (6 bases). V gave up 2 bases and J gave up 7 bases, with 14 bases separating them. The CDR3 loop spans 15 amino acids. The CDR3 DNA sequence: TGTGCCAGCAGTTTAAGGGACATAACACGCGGGGAGCTGTTTTTT. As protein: CASSLRDITRGELFF.

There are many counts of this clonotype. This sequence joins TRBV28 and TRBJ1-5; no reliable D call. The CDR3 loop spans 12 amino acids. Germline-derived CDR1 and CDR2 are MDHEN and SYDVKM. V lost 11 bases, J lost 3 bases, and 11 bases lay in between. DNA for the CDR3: TGTGCCTGTTGGACTCTCAATCAGCCCCAGCATTTT. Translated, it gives CACWTLNQPQHF.

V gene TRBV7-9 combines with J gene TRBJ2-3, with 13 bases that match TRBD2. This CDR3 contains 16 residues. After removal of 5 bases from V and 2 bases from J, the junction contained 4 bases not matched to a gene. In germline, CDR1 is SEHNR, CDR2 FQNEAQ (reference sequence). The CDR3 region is CASSRGTSGITDTQYF. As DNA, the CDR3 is TGTGCCAGCAGCCGGGGGACTAGCGGGATCACAGATACGCAGTATTTT.

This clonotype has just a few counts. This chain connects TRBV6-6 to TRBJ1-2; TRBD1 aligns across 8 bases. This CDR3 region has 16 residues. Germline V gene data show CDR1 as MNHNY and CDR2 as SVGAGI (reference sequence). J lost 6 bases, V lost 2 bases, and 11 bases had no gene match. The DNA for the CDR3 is TGTGCCAGCAGTTACACCCCTCGACAGGGGAGGGATGGCTACACCTTC. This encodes CASSYTPRQGRDGYTF.